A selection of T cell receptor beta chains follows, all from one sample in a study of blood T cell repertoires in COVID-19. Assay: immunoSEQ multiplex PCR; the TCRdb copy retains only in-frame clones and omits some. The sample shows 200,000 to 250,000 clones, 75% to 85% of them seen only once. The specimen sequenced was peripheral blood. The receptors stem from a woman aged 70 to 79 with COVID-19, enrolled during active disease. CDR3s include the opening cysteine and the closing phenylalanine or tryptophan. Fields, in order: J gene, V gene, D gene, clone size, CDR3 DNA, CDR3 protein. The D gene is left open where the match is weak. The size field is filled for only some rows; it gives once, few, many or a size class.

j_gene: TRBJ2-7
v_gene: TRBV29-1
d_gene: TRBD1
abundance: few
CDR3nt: TGCAGCGTTGCGTGGGACAGGGGAAGGTACGAGCAGTACTTC
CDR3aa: CSVAWDRGRYEQYF

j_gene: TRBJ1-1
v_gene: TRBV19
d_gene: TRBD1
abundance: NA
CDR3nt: TGTGCCAGTAGTATATATCGACAGGGAATTGAAGCTTTCTTT
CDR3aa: CASSIYRQGIEAFF

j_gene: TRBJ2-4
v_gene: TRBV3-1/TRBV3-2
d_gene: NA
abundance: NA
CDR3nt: TGTGCCAGCAGCCCCTCAGCCAAAAACATTCAGTACTTC
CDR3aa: CASSPSAKNIQYF

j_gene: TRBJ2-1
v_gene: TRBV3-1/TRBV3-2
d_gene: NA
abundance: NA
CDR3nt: TGTGCCAGCAGCCAACCGATGTACCGGGCCCCGGGGAAGAATGAGCAGTTCTTC
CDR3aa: CASSQPMYRAPGKNEQFF

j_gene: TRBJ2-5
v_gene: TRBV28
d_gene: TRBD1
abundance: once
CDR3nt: TGTGCCTGCAGTAAAACAGGGGGCGGAGAGACCCAGTACTTC
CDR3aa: CACSKTGGGETQYF

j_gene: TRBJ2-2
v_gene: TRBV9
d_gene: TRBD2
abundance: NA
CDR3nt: TGTGCCAGCAGCCCGAGTCTACTAGCGGGAGCCACCGGGGAGCTGTTTTTT
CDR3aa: CASSPSLLAGATGELFF

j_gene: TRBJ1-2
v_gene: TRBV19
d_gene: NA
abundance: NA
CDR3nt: TGTGCCAGTAGTAACCTGGACAGCTACTATGGCTACACCTTC
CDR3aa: CASSNLDSYYGYTF

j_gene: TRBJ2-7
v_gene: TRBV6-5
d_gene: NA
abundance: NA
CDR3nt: TGTGCCAGCAGCAGCCCAGGGTTGTCCTACGAGCAGTACTTC
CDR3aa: CASSSPGLSYEQYF

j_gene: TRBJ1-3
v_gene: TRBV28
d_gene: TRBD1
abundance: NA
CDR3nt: TGTGCCAGCAGTCTTCAGGGACAGTTTCTCTCTGGGAACACCATATATTTT
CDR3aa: CASSLQGQFLSGNTIYF

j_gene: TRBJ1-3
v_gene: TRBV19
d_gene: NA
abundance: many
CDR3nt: TGTGCCAGTCGCTCTTGGATCAGGGCTGGAAACACCATATATTTT
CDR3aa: CASRSWIRAGNTIYF

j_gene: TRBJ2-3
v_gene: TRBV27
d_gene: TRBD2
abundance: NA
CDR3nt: TGTGCCAGCAGGGGAACCGGGACTACTTCGCAGTATTTT
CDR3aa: CASRGTGTTSQYF

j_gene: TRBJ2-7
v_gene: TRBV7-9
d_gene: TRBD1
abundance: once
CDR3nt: TGTGCCAGCAGCTTAGAAGGGACAGGGGTTGGCGAGCAGTACTTC
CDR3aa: CASSLEGTGVGEQYF

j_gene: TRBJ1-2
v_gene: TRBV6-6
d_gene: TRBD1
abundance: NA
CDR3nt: TGTGCCAGCAGTTACTCGATACAGGGGTATGGCTACACCTTC
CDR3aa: CASSYSIQGYGYTF

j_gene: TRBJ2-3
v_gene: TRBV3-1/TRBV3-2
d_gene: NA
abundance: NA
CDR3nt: TGTGCCAGCAGCCAGGTACACAGGGCCGGGGATACGCAGTATTTT
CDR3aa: CASSQVHRAGDTQYF

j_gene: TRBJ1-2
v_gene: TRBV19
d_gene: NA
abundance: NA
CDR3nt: TGTGCCAGTAGTATTGGACAAATCCGGGATGGCTACACCTTC
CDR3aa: CASSIGQIRDGYTF

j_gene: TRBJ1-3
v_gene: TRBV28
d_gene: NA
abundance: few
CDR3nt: TGTGCCAGCAGTTTAGCCGGGAGCTCTGGAAACACCATATATTTT
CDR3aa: CASSLAGSSGNTIYF

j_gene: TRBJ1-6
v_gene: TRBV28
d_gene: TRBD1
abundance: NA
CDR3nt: TGTGCCAGCAGTTTATCGGCGGGACAGAGAAATTCACCCCTCCACTTT
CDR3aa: CASSLSAGQRNSPLHF

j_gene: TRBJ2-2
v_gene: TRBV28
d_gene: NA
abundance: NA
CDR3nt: TGTGCCAGCAGTCTGGGGCAGAGCCCGAACACCGGGGAGCTGTTTTTT
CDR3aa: CASSLGQSPNTGELFF

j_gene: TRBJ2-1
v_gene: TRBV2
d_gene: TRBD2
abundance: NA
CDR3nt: TGTGCCAGCGTACGACTAGCGGGGTACAATGAGCAGTTCTTC
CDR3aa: CASVRLAGYNEQFF

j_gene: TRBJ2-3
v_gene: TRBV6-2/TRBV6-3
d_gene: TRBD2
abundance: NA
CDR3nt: TGTGCCAGCAGTTACCCCCCGGGTAGCGGGAGTGAGGATACGCAGTATTTT
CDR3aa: CASSYPPGSGSEDTQYF

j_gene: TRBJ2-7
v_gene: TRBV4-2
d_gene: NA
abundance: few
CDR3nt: TGTGCCAGCAGCCAAGATCACAGCCGGAACGAGCAGTACTTC
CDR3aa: CASSQDHSRNEQYF

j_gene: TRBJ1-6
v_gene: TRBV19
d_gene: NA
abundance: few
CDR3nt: TGTGCCAGTAGTACCACGGCGGGCCATAATTCACCCCTCCACTTT
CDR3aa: CASSTTAGHNSPLHF